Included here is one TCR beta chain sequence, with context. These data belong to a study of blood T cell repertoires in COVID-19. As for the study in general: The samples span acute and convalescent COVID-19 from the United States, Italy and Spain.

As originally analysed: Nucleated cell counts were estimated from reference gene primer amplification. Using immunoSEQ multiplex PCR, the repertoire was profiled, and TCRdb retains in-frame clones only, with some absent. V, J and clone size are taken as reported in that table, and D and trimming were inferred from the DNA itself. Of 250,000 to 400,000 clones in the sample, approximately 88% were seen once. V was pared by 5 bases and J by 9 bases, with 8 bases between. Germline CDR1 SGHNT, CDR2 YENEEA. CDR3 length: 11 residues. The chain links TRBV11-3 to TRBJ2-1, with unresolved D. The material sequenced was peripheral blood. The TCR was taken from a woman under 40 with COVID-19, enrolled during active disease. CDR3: CASSASGEQFF. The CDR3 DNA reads TGTGCCAGCAGCGCCTCGGGTGAGCAGTTCTTC.